This is a list of T cell receptor beta chains from one sample in a study of T cells in Graves' hyperthyroidism and ophthalmopathy. From the multiplex PCR reads, TCRdb called clonotypes with MiXCR, one entry per CDR3 protein. The sample gives more than 550,000 distinct CDR3 sequences, about 19% of which show up once; around 15% is in the top ten. Sequencing was carried out using blood. All receptors derive from a woman aged 45 to 65 with Graves' hyperthyroidism that later progressed to Graves' ophthalmopathy. Both conserved end residues are part of each CDR3. A D gene is named only where the DNA matches it firmly. For some rows the clone size is stated as once, few or many, or as a class when expanded; others skip it.

CDR3 DNA,CDR3 protein,D gene,J gene,V gene,clone size
TGTGCCAGCAGCCTAAGTGTGGACGCGAACACCGGGGAGCTGTTTTTT,CASSLSVDANTGELFF,-,TRBJ2-2,TRBV14,-
TGTGCCAGCAGTTACGGCAGGGTTCCCTACGAGCAGTACTTC,CASSYGRVPYEQYF,-,TRBJ2-7,TRBV6-6,-
TGTGCCAGCATAAGCGGGTACGACACTGAAGCTTTCTTT,CASISGYDTEAFF,-,TRBJ1-1,TRBV6-1,-
TGCGCCAGCAGCTTGGCCAAGGGAGGGCTTAACACTGAAGCTTTCTTT,CASSLAKGGLNTEAFF,-,TRBJ1-1,TRBV5-1,few
TGTGCCAGCAGCCCCGGGGGGGGCAGATCAGAGACCCAGTACTTC,CASSPGGGRSETQYF,TRBD2,TRBJ2-5,TRBV7-2,-
TGTGCCAGCAGCCAAGTGGGGGGCGGTCGTAACTATGGCTACACCTTC,CASSQVGGGRNYGYTF,-,TRBJ1-2,TRBV11-2,-
TGTGCCAGCAGTTTTCAGAGGAACACGCAGTATTTT,CASSFQRNTQYF,-,TRBJ2-3,TRBV6-5,-
TGCAGTGTACATACAGGGGGGAGAAACTATGGCTACACCTTC,CSVHTGGRNYGYTF,TRBD1,TRBJ1-2,TRBV20-1,few
TGCAGTGCTAGAGACCGGACCGGCCCCCACTCCTACGAGCAGTACTTC,CSARDRTGPHSYEQYF,-,TRBJ2-7,TRBV20-1,few
TGTGCCAGCAGCTTGGACAGGGGCTACGCAGATACGCAGTATTTT,CASSLDRGYADTQYF,TRBD1,TRBJ2-3,TRBV5-4,few
TGTGCCAGCAGTCCGGACATCACCGGGGAGCTGTTTTTT,CASSPDITGELFF,-,TRBJ2-2,TRBV6-1,-
TGTGCCAGCAGCTTAACGGGGGGACGGGGGCCCTACGAGCAGTACTTC,CASSLTGGRGPYEQYF,-,TRBJ2-7,TRBV7-3,many